The clone carrying this T cell receptor (beta chain) turned up a few times. Its cognate antigen is unknown. Alongside a J-beta primer mix, a sample-barcoded 5' primer served in a second PCR lasting about 7 to 12 cycles. Researchers report that a template-switch adaptor with 12 random nucleotides tagged each cDNA molecule. A minimum of 3 million CDR3-containing paired-end reads was obtained for each sample. TCRdb recomputed calls from the 5' RACE reads with MiXCR, one row per CDR3 protein. The table includes some 1.5 million distinct CDR3 sequences, about 45% detected once. These data belong to a study of blood T cells in healthy people across ages. Study-wide points: A greater number of naive CD4+ cells and higher diversity distinguished long-lived donors from aged donors.

The donors, healthy Caucasians from Russia, were aged about 6 to 95. This CDR3 spans 13 amino acids. V shed 0 bases and J shed 12 bases, with 9 bases lying between them. Germline CDR1 reads LGHDT; CDR2 reads YNNKEL (reference sequence). The sample was blood. J is TRBJ1-6 and V is TRBV3-1, with D tentatively TRBD1 (5 bases). The TCR originated in a woman under 30 in good health. The DNA for the CDR3 is TGTGCCAGCAGCCAAGATCCGGGGGAACCCCTCCACTTT. Residues: CASSQDPGEPLHF.